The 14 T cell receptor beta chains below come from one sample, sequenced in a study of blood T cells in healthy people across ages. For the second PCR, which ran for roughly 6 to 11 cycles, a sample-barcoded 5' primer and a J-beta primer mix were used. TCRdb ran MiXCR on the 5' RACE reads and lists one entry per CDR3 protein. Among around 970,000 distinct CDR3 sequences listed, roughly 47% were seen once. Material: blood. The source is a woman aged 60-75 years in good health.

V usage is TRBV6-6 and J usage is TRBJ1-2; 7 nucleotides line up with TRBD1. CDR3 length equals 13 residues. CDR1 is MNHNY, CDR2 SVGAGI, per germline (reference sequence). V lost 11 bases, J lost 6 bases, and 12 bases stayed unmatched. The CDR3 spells CAGRQGTFHGYTF. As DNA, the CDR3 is TGTGCCGGACGACAGGGAACATTTCATGGCTACACCTTC.

CDR3 nucleotides: TGTGCCAGCAGTGAATTTGACAGGACCAGCACAGATACGCAGTATTTT. Its translation is CASSEFDRTSTDTQYF. The chain is built from TRBV25-1 and TRBJ2-3; possibly TRBD1 for D (6 bases). CDR1 and CDR2 (germline): MGHDK, SYGVNS. This CDR3 contains 16 residues. V lost 1 base and J lost 0, with 11 bases in between.

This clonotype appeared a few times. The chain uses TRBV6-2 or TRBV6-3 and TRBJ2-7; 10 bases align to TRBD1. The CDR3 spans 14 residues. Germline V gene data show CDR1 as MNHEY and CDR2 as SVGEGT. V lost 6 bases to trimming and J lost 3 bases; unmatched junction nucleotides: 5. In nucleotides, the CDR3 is TGTGCCAGCAGGACGGACAGGGGGTTCTACGAGCAGTACTTC. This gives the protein CASRTDRGFYEQYF.

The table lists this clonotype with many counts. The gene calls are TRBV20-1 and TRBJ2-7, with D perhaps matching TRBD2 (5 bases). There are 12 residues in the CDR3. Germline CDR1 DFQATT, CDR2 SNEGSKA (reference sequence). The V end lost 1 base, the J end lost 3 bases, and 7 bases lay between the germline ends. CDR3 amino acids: CSARAGDYEQYF. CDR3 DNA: TGCAGTGCTAGAGCCGGGGACTACGAGCAGTACTTC.

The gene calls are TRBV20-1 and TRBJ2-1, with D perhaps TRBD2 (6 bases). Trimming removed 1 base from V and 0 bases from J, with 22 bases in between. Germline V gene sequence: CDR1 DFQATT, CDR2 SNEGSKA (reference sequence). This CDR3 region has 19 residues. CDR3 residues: CSARGRISGPKSSYNEQFF. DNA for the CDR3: TGCAGTGCTAGAGGGAGGATTAGCGGACCAAAGAGCTCCTACAATGAGCAGTTCTTC.

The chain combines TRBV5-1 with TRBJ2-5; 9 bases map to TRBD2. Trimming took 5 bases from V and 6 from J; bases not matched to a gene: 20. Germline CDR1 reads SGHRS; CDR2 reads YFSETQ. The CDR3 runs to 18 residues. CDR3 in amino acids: CASSSKAPLRLAVKTQYF. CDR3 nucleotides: TGCGCCAGCAGTTCGAAGGCCCCTCTCCGACTAGCGGTGAAGACCCAGTACTTC.

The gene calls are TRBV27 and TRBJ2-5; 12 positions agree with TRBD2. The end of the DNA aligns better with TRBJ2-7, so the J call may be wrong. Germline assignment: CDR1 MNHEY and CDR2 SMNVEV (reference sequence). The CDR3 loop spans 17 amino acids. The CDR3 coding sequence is TGTGCCAGCAGTTTAATCCTAGCGGGAGGGCCGAAACACGAGCAGTACTTC. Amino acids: CASSLILAGGPKHEQYF.

DNA of the CDR3: TGCGCCAGCAGCCAAGCCCCTAGCAAGTACGAGCAGTACTTC. This translates into CASSQAPSKYEQYF. The rearrangement uses TRBV4-1 and TRBJ2-7, with D possibly TRBD2 on 5 matching bases. Germline loops: CDR1 MGHRA, CDR2 YSYEKL. The CDR3 has 14 amino acids. Trimming stripped 1 base from V and 4 bases from J, with 11 bases between.

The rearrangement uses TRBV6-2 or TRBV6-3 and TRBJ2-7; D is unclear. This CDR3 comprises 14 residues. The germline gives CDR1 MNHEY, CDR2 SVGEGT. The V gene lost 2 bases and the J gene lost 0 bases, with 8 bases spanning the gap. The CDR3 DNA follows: TGTGCCAGCAGTTACGTCAGCAGCTCCTACGAGCAGTACTTC. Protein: CASSYVSSSYEQYF.

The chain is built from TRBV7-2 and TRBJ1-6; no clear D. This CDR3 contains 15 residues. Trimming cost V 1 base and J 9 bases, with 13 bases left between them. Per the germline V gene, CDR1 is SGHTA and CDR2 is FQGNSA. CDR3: CASSLEGNLISPLHF. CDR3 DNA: TGTGCCAGCAGCTTAGAAGGGAACTTAATTTCACCCCTCCACTTT.

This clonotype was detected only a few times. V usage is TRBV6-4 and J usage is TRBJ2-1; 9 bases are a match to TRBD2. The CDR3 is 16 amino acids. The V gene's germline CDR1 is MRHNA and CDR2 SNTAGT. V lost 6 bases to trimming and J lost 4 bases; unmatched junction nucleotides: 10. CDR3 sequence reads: CASSLDGTSTYNEQFF. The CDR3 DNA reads TGTGCCAGCAGCCTTGACGGGACTAGCACTTACAATGAGCAGTTCTTC.

CDR3 loop: CASSSYREGNTQYF. In nucleotides, the CDR3 is TGTGCCAGCAGCTCTTACCGGGAAGGAAATACGCAGTATTTT. The rearrangement uses TRBV7-2 and TRBJ2-3; a possible D gene is TRBD2 (5 bases). Trimming stripped 4 bases from V and 7 bases from J, with 15 bases between. Germline loops: CDR1 SGHTA, CDR2 FQGNSA. CDR3 size: 14 residues.

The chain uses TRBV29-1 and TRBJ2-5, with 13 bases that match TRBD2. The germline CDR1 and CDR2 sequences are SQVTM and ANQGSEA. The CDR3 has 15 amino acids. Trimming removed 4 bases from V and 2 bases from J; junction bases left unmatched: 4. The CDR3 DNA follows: TGCAGCGTTGTGGGACTAGCGGGACAGCAAGAGACCCAGTACTTC. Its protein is CSVVGLAGQQETQYF.

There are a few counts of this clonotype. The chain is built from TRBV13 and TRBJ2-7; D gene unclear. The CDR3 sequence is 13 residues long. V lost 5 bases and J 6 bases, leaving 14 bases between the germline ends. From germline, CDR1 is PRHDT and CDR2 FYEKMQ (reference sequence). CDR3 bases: TGTGCCAGCAGCCAGGCCCCGGGCCTCGAGCAGTACTTC. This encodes CASSQAPGLEQYF.